This TCR beta chain stems from a study of T cells after yellow fever vaccination. The germline gives CDR1 MDHEN, CDR2 SYDVKM. V was clipped by 5 bases and J by 6 bases; unmatched bases: 11. The CDR3 sequence is 15 residues long. The study made its TCR cDNA through 5'RACE template switching. That step introduced a universal primer site along with UMIs. TCRdb fed the 5' RACE reads into MiXCR, producing one record per CDR3 protein. The sample yields around 400,000 distinct CDR3 sequences, roughly 11% seen once. The sequence was obtained from a man aged 18 to 30 who received the YFV17D yellow fever vaccine. This rearrangement joins TRBV28 to TRBJ1-2; 8 bases match TRBD1. The sample in question was PBMCs, obtained on the day of the first yellow fever vaccination. The CDR3 protein is CASSQDREKLDGYTF. CDR3 nucleotides: TGTGCCAGCAGTCAGGACAGGGAGAAGCTGGATGGCTACACCTTC.